This TCR beta chain was captured by sequencing in a study of T cells in Graves' hyperthyroidism and ophthalmopathy. The CDR3 sequence is 14 residues long. Germline values: CDR1 SEHNR, CDR2 FQNEAQ (reference sequence). Regions amplified from RNA transcripts were the TCR beta CDR3 regions. Researchers ran a first-round RT-PCR on the TCR CDR3 using the HTBI primer set. Using its own MiXCR run on the multiplex PCR reads, TCRdb lists one record per CDR3 protein. The table lists 500,000 to 600,000 distinct CDR3 sequences, just over 45% of them singletons. Patients aged 18 to 65 with hyperthyroidism were newly diagnosed, with duration under 2 months. With regard to this clonotype: A junction boundary mismatches the germline segment, possibly from a read error.

The genes are TRBV7-9 and TRBJ2-7; perhaps D is TRBD1 or TRBD2 (5 bases each). The sequence derives from a woman younger than 30 with Graves' hyperthyroidism. The sample consisted of peripheral blood or thyroid tissue (not recorded which). The chain's CDR3 is CASSLGGGDYVQYF. CDR3 sequence (DNA): TGTGCCAGCAGCTTAGGGGGCGGAGACTACGTGCAGTACTTC.